The subject of this entry is one T cell receptor beta chain. Its cognate antigen is unknown. This entry is derived from a study of STAT5B mutations in CD4+ large granular lymphocyte leukemia. As for the study in general: The CDR3 'QG' motif was associated with a particular HLA allele among healthy donors.

The CDR3 has 14 amino acids. V was shortened by 3 bases and J by 0 bases, with 9 bases between the two germline ends. Germline CDR1 is SGHDT and CDR2 is YYEEEE. The study's findings and limits: Top patient clones used TRBV06 genes more often: 8/27 versus 2/35 in controls.

Under the authors' procedure: A productive frequency of 2.59 x 10-5 was the lowest detectable. Sequencing used immunoSEQ multiplex PCR; TCRdb keeps in-frame clones, though not all of them. V, J and clone size reflect that table, while D and trimming were determined from the DNA. The sample has 20,000 to 25,000 clones, 70% to 75% seen once. The sample was CD4+ T cells from blood buffy coats. The chain carries TRBV5-6 and TRBJ1-1; D not certain. This receptor was taken from a human donor in good health. As DNA, the CDR3 is TGTGCCAGCAGCTGGAGCAACATGAACACTGAAGCTTTCTTT. It encodes CASSWSNMNTEAFF.